A single sample gave rise to the 20 T cell receptor beta chains below, sequenced in a study of cytomegalovirus exposure and HLA in healthy donors. PCR was performed using 60 Vbeta and 13 Jbeta primers. The table came from immunoSEQ multiplex PCR; TCRdb's copy has only in-frame clones and leaves some out. The repertoire holds about 120,000 clones, around three quarters seen once, with about 4.9% in the top ten. Sequencing was done on a sample of PBMCs. The receptors here all came from a man aged 45 to 65 in good health and CMV-seropositive.

This clone was detected once. The V and J genes are TRBV2 and TRBJ2-7; TRBD1 matches at 8 bases. Trimming took 5 bases from V and 3 from J; bases not matched to a gene: 18. From germline, CDR1 is SNHLY and CDR2 FYNNEI. The CDR3 loop spans 18 amino acids. This CDR3 is CASSPNLAGGGFDYEQYF. CDR3 DNA sequence: TGTGCCAGCAGTCCCAATTTGGCAGGGGGCGGGTTTGACTACGAGCAGTACTTC.

V usage is TRBV6-1 and J usage is TRBJ2-5; D remains ambiguous. Germline CDR1 reads MNHNS; CDR2 reads SASEGT. Deletions cut 8 bases from V and 3 bases from J, with 13 bases between. The CDR3 sequence is 13 residues long. The chain's CDR3 is CASRQVQEETQYF. The DNA for the CDR3 is TGTGCCAGCCGGCAGGTCCAAGAAGAGACCCAGTACTTC.

This clone was recorded once. The V call is TRBV4-3, the J call TRBJ2-5, with D possibly being TRBD2 (5 bases). The end of the DNA fits TRBJ2-7 better, so the J call may be wrong. The CDR3 has 13 residues. CDR1 is LGHNA and CDR2 is YSLEER in the germline V gene. CDR3 protein: CASSLAYSYEQYF. In DNA, the CDR3 is TGCGCCAGCAGCCTAGCGTACTCCTACGAGCAGTACTTC.

This clone has more than one count but fewer than ten. The chain joins TRBV7-2 to TRBJ2-3; TRBD2 matches 8 bases. The V and J ends lost 5 bases and 5 bases, in that order; junction bases with no gene match: 9. The CDR3 is 15 amino acids. Per the germline V gene, CDR1 is SGHTA and CDR2 is FQGNSA. In nucleotides, the CDR3 is TGTGCCAGCAGCGGCAGAGCGGGGGCTATAGATACGCAGTATTTT. Translation: CASSGRAGAIDTQYF.

V is TRBV25-1 and J is TRBJ1-1, with D hard to call. Between the trimmed V and J ends, which lost 2 bases and 3 bases, there was a span of 7 bases. CDR3 size: 13 residues. Per the germline V gene, CDR1 is MGHDK and CDR2 is SYGVNS. CDR3 in amino acids: CASSEKADTEAFF. The CDR3 nucleotides read TGTGCCAGCAGTGAAAAAGCGGACACTGAAGCTTTCTTT.

The gene calls are TRBV15 and TRBJ1-1; TRBD1 aligns across 7 bases. V shed 0 bases, J shed 8 bases, and the junction held 3 bases outside the gene matches. Germline V gene sequence: CDR1 LNHNV, CDR2 YYDKDF (reference sequence). This CDR3 is 13 amino acids long. This chain's CDR3 is CATSRDRQGEAFF. CDR3 nucleotides: TGTGCCACCAGCAGAGATCGACAGGGCGAAGCTTTCTTT.

The genes are TRBV30 and TRBJ1-2; no firm D call. The germline V gene encodes CDR1 GTSNPN and CDR2 SVGIG (reference sequence). V was trimmed by 1 base and J by 2 bases, leaving 5 bases between them. The CDR3 sequence is 12 residues long. The CDR3 is CAWSGQNYGYTF. The CDR3 region has the DNA TGTGCCTGGAGTGGGCAGAACTATGGCTACACCTTC.

In this sample, this clone turned up a few times. The chain employs TRBV7-2 and TRBJ2-5, with 9 bases fitting TRBD2. In germline, CDR1 is SGHTA, CDR2 FQGNSA. The CDR3 is 17 residues long. V lost 4 bases to trimming and J lost 2 bases; unmatched junction nucleotides: 11. CDR3 sequence (DNA): TGTGCCAGCAGCTCCGTACCAGCGGGAGGAGTTCAAGAGACCCAGTACTTC. This translates into CASSSVPAGGVQETQYF.

The chain links TRBV28 to TRBJ2-1, with 10 bases identical to TRBD1. CDR1 and CDR2 from the germline V gene are MDHEN and SYDVKM. The length of the CDR3 is 17 residues. The junction had 9 bases not matched to a gene; V was cut back by 2 bases and J by 5 bases. The CDR3 reads CASSLIFGTGVHNEQFF. The CDR3 DNA follows: TGTGCCAGCAGTTTAATCTTTGGGACAGGGGTCCACAATGAGCAGTTCTTC. Full variable domain (remainder filled in from reference TRBV28 and TRBJ2-1): DVKVTQSSRYLVKRTGEKVFLECVQDMDHENMFWYRQDPGLGLRLIYFSYDVKMKEKGDIPEGYSVSREKKERFSLILESASTNQTSMYLCASSLIFGTGVHNEQFFGPGTRLTVL.

The rearrangement uses TRBV6-1 and TRBJ1-1; D is uncertain. V lost 3 bases to trimming and J lost 1 base, with 12 bases between them. Germline V gene sequence: CDR1 MNHNS, CDR2 SASEGT. The CDR3 is 15 amino acids. The CDR3 region has the DNA TGTGCCAGCAGTGACCTCGGACGGGGGAACACTGAAGCTTTCTTT. This codes for CASSDLGRGNTEAFF.

The gene calls are TRBV15 and TRBJ1-1; 9 nucleotides match TRBD1. This CDR3 comprises 15 residues. The ends lost 0 bases at V and 4 bases at J; junction bases unmatched: 3. CDR1 and CDR2 from the germline V gene are LNHNV and YYDKDF (reference sequence). The CDR3 nucleotides read TGTGCCACCAGCAGAGATTGGGGACAGGGCACTGAAGCTTTCTTT. Protein sequence: CATSRDWGQGTEAFF.

The chain employs TRBV27 and TRBJ1-2, with D possibly TRBD1 on 6 matching bases. V was pared by 4 bases and J by 4 bases, with 10 bases between. The germline gives CDR1 MNHEY, CDR2 SMNVEV (reference sequence). The CDR3 totals 13 residues. The CDR3 protein is CASSSTGSYGYTF. In nucleotides, the CDR3 is TGTGCCAGCAGTTCCACAGGGTCCTATGGCTACACCTTC.

The V gene is TRBV29-1, the J gene TRBJ2-7; D may be TRBD2 (6 bases). CDR1 and CDR2 (germline): SQVTM, ANQGSEA. CDR3 length equals 13 residues. V lost 6 bases to trimming and J lost 6 bases, with 18 bases between them. As DNA, the CDR3 is TGCAGCGTAGCTCGGGACTCTTCCAGCGAGCAGTACTTC. Encoded protein: CSVARDSSSEQYF.

This chain connects TRBV6-6 to TRBJ1-2, with unresolved D. Germline assignment: CDR1 MNHNY and CDR2 SVGAGI (reference sequence). Trimming left V 5 bases short and J 4 bases short, with 14 bases between. The CDR3 has 14 amino acids. The CDR3 nucleotides read TGTGCCAGCAGTCCCCGTGTGGAGGTCTATGGCTACACCTTC. Protein product: CASSPRVEVYGYTF.

The V call is TRBV7-9, the J call TRBJ2-7, with D tentatively TRBD2 (6 bases). V dropped 1 base and J dropped 0 bases, with 16 bases sitting between them. The CDR3 is made up of 17 amino acids. Germline CDR1 reads SEHNR; CDR2 reads FQNEAQ (reference sequence). CDR3 in amino acids: CASSLEFSGGSSYEQYF. Written as DNA, the CDR3 is TGTGCCAGCAGCTTAGAATTCTCCGGGGGAAGCTCCTACGAGCAGTACTTC. Filled out from reference TRBV7-9 and TRBJ2-7, the complete variable domain reads DTGVSQNPRHKITKRGQNVTFRCDPISEHNRLYWYRQTLGQGPEFLTYFQNEAQLEKSRLLSDRFSAERPKGSFSTLEIQRTEQGDSAMYLCASSLEFSGGSSYEQYFGPGTRLTVT.

V gene TRBV14 combines with J gene TRBJ1-1, with a possible D match to TRBD1 (6 bases). Germline lookup yields CDR1 SGHDN and CDR2 FVKESK. CDR3 length: 15 residues. With 4 bases removed from V and 5 bases from J, the gap between germline ends came to 17 bases. CDR3: CASSRGRGGRTEAFF. CDR3 DNA sequence: TGTGCCAGCAGCCGAGGTAGGGGGGGCCGAACTGAAGCTTTCTTT. The variable domain in full, completed from reference TRBV14 and TRBJ1-1, reads EAGVTQFPSHSVIEKGQTVTLRCDPISGHDNLYWYRRVMGKEIKFLLHFVKESKQDESGMPNNRFLAERTGGTYSTLKVQPAELEDSGVYFCASSRGRGGRTEAFFGQGTRLTVV.

This clone was counted once. This rearrangement joins TRBV9 to TRBJ2-1; a possible D gene is TRBD2 (5 bases). Germline V lookup: CDR1 SGDLS, CDR2 YYNGEE. The CDR3 extends over 18 amino acids. The V end was cut by 0 bases, the J end by 0 bases, with 16 bases between. Written as DNA, the CDR3 is TGTGCCAGCAGCGTAGATCCAATTCTAGCCCCCTCCTACAATGAGCAGTTCTTC. As protein: CASSVDPILAPSYNEQFF.

The chain combines TRBV11-3 with TRBJ2-1, with 8 bases matching TRBD1. V trimming: 5 bases; J trimming: 6 bases; junction bases outside the gene matches: 6. CDR1 is SGHNT, CDR2 YENEEA, per germline. This CDR3 is built from 14 residues. The CDR3 DNA sequence: TGTGCCAGCAGCCGCGGACAGGGCGGCAATGAGCAGTTCTTC. It specifies CASSRGQGGNEQFF.

This chain uses TRBV5-5 with TRBJ2-1; 7 bases align to TRBD1. Germline V gene lookup returns CDR1 SGHKS and CDR2 YYEKEE (reference sequence). V was clipped by 2 bases and J by 4 bases; unmatched bases: 9. The CDR3 length is 16 residues. In DNA, the CDR3 is TGTGCCAGCAGCTTTCGACAGGGTACGGTATACAATGAGCAGTTCTTC. Amino acids: CASSFRQGTVYNEQFF. Supplemented by reference TRBV5-5 and TRBJ2-1, the full variable domain reads DAGVTQSPTHLIKTRGQQVTLRCSPISGHKSVSWYQQVLGQGPQFIFQYYEKEERGRGNFPDRFSARQFPNYSSELNVNALLLGDSALYLCASSFRQGTVYNEQFFGPGTRLTVL.

This chain connects TRBV5-1 to TRBJ1-1; weak D call: TRBD1 (6 bases). The length of the CDR3 is 15 residues. Trimming took 4 bases from V and 0 from J, leaving 13 bases between them. The germline V gene encodes CDR1 SGHRS and CDR2 YFSETQ. Here the CDR3 reads CASSVGDRLNTEAFF. CDR3 bases: TGCGCCAGCAGCGTTGGAGACAGGCTGAACACTGAAGCTTTCTTT.